The source of this T cell receptor beta chain is a study of regulatory T cells in long-lasting Graves disease. TCR beta libraries were built with iRepertoire HTBI primers and Arm-PCR of CDR3 regions. TCRdb passed the multiplex PCR reads through MiXCR, listing each CDR3 protein once. This table has over 400,000 distinct CDR3 sequences, 14% appearing once. Specified time point: newly diagnosed GD, antithyroid drugs for less than 3 months. The TCR library used RNA extracted from PBMCs. The germline V gene has CDR1 MNHNS and CDR2 SASEGT. Deletions cut 7 bases from V and 1 base from J, with 7 bases between. The CDR3 contains 12 residues. Study-level findings and limits: Newly diagnosed patients had higher TCR diversity than persistent Graves' patients did.

This clonotype occurred a few times. What it binds is unknown. These data were also reused for a study on T cells in Graves' hyperthyroidism and ophthalmopathy.

Sequenced here: peripheral blood mononuclear cells (PBMCs), sampled at new diagnosis, from a patient treated with antithyroid drugs. This sequence was found in a woman aged 45-60 years with Graves disease. V gene TRBV6-1 combines with J gene TRBJ1-1; D remains unclear. CDR3 sequence: CASIHGNTEAFF. CDR3 nucleotide sequence: TGTGCCAGCATCCACGGGAACACTGAAGCTTTCTTT.